This T cell receptor beta chain was found in a study of T cell responses to AZD1222 COVID-19 vaccine. Study as a whole: Second doses that came at about 4 or about 12 weeks were put together.

Clones were read by immunoSEQ multiplex PCR, and TCRdb kept only the in-frame ones, dropping some. The table has over 150,000 clones, just over 90% seen once; the top ten hold less than 3%. The CDR3 is made up of 11 amino acids. V shed 6 bases and J shed 6 bases, with 8 bases lying between them. The germline V gene encodes CDR1 MRHNA and CDR2 SNTAGT. The rearrangement uses TRBV6-4 and TRBJ1-2; D unresolved. The sequence derives from an adult in good health. The input for sequencing was peripheral blood, taken on day 0 of AZD1222 vaccination. The CDR3, as DNA: TGTGCCAGCAGGGGTCTCGATGGCTACACCTTC. Translating gives CASRGLDGYTF.